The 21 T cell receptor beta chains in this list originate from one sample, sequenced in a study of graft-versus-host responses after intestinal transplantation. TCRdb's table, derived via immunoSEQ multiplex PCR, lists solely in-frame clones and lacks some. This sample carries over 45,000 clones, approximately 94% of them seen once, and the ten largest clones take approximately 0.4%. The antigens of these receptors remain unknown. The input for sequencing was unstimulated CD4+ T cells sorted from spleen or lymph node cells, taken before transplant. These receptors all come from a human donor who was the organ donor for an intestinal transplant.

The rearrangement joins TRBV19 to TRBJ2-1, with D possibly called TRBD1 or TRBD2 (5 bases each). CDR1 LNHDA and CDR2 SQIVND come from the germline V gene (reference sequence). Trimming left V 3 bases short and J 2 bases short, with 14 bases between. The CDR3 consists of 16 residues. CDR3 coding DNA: TGTGCCAGTAGTATGCTTTCTGGGACGCCCTACAATGAGCAGTTCTTC. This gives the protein CASSMLSGTPYNEQFF.

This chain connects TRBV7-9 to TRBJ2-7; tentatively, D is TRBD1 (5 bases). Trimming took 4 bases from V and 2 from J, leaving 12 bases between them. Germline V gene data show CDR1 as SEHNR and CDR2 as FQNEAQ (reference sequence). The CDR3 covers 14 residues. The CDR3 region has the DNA TGTGCCAGCAGCTCGCAGTCAGGGACCTACGAGCAGTACTTC. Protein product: CASSSQSGTYEQYF.

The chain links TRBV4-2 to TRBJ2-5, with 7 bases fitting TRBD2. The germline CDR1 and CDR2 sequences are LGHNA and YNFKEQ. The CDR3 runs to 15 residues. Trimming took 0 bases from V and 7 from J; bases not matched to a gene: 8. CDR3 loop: CASSQEGTTSGTQYF. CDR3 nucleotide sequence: TGTGCCAGCAGCCAAGAGGGGACTACCTCGGGGACCCAGTACTTC.

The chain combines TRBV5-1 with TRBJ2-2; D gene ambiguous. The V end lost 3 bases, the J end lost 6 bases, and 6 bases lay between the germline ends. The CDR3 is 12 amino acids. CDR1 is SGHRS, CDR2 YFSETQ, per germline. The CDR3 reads CASSYDAGELFF. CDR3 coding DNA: TGCGCCAGCAGCTATGACGCCGGGGAGCTGTTTTTT. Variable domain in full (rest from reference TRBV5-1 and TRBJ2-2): KAGVTQTPRYLIKTRGQQVTLSCSPISGHRSVSWYQQTPGQGLQFLFEYFSETQRNKGNFPGRFSGRQFSNSRSEMNVSTLELGDSALYLCASSYDAGELFFGEGSRLTVL.

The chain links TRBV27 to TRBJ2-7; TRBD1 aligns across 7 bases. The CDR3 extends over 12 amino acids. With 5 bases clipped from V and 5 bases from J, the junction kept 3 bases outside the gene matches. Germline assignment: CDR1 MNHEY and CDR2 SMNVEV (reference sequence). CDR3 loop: CASSKGGDEQYF. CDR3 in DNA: TGTGCCAGCAGTAAAGGGGGCGACGAGCAGTACTTC.

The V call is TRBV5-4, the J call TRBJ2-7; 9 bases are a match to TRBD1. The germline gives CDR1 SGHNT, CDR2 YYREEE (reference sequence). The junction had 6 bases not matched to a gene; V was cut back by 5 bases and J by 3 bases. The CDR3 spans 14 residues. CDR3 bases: TGTGCCAGCAGGGGACAGGGAGGTAGCTACGAGCAGTACTTC. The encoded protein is CASRGQGGSYEQYF.

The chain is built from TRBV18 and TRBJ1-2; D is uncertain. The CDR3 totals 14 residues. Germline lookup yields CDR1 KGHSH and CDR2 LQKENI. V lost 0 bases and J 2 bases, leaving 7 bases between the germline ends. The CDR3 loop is CASSPPEGNYGYTF. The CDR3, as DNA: TGTGCCAGCTCACCACCTGAGGGAAACTATGGCTACACCTTC.

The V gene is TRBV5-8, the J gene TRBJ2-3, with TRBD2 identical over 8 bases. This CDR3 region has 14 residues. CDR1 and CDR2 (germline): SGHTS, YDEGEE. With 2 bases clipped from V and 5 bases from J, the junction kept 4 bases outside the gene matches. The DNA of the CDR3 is TGTGCCAGCAGCTTAAGCGGGGGCCGAGATACGCAGTATTTT. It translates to CASSLSGGRDTQYF.

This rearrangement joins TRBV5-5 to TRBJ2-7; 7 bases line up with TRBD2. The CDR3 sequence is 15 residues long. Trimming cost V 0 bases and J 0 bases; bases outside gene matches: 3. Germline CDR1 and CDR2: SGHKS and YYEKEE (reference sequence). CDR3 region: CASSLASGFSYEQYF. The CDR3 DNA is TGTGCCAGCAGCTTGGCTAGCGGCTTCTCCTACGAGCAGTACTTC.

The CDR3 reads CAWSWDRGINYGYTF. The DNA of the CDR3 is TGTGCCTGGAGTTGGGACAGGGGAATTAACTATGGCTACACCTTC. The rearrangement uses TRBV30 and TRBJ1-2; 10 bases fit TRBD1. CDR1 is GTSNPN and CDR2 is SVGIG in the germline V gene (reference sequence). The CDR3 is 15 amino acids. Germline trimming cut 2 bases from V and 1 base from J; bases unmatched to any gene: 4.

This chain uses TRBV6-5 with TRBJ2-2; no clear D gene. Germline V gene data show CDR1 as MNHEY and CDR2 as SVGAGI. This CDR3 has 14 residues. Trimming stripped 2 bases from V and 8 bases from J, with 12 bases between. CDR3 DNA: TGTGCCAGCAGTTACCTGAGACGTCGTGGGGAGCTGTTTTTT. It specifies CASSYLRRRGELFF.

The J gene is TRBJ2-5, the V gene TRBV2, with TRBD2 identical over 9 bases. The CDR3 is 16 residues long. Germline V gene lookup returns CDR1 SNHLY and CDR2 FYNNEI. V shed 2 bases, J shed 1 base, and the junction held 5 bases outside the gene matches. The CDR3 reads CASSELRGGVQETQYF. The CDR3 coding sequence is TGTGCCAGCAGTGAACTGCGGGGGGGCGTCCAAGAGACCCAGTACTTC.

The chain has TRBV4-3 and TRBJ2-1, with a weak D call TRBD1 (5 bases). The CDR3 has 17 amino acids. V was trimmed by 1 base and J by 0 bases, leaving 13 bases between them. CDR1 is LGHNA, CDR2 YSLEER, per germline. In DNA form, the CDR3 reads TGCGCCAGCAGCCAAGGGGTAGGGGCTTCCTCCTACAATGAGCAGTTCTTC. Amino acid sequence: CASSQGVGASSYNEQFF.

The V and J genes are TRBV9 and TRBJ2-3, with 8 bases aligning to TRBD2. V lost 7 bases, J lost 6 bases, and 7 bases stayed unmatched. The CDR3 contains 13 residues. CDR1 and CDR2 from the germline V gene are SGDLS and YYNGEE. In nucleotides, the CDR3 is TGTGCCAGCGGCCGGGGGGGCGGGGATACGCAGTATTTT. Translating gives CASGRGGGDTQYF.

DNA for the CDR3: TGTGCCAGCAGCTTAGCGGGGGGGCCGAACACCGGGGAGCTGTTTTTT. Translating it yields CASSLAGGPNTGELFF. The V gene is TRBV7-2, the J gene TRBJ2-2; weak D call: TRBD2 (7 bases). The V end was cut by 0 bases, the J end by 0 bases, with 8 bases between. Germline V gene data show CDR1 as SGHTA and CDR2 as FQGNSA. The CDR3 spans 16 residues.

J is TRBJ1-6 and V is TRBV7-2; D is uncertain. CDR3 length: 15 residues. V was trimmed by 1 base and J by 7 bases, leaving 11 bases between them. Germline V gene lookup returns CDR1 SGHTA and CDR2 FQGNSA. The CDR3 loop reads CASSLVRQQNSPLHF. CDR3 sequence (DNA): TGTGCCAGCAGCTTAGTTAGGCAGCAGAATTCACCCCTCCACTTT.

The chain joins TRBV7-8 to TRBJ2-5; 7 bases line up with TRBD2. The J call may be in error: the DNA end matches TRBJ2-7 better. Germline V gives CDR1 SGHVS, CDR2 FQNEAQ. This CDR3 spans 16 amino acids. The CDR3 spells CASSPQVPSGAYEQYF. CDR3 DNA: TGTGCCAGCAGCCCCCAAGTCCCTAGCGGAGCCTACGAGCAGTACTTC.

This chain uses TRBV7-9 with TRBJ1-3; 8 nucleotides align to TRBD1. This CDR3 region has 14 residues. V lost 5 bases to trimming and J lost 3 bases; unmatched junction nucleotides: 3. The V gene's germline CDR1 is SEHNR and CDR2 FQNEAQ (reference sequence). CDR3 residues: CASSTTGGGNTIYF. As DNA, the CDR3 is TGTGCCAGCAGCACCACAGGGGGTGGAAACACCATATATTTT.

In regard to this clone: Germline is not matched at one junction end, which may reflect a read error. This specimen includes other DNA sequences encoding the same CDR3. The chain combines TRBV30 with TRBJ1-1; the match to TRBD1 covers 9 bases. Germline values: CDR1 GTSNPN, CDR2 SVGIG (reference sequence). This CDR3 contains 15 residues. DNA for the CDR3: TGCGCCTGGGGGAATTCTAGAACAGGGGGCGGAGGAGCTTTCTTT. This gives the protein CAWGNSRTGGGGAFF. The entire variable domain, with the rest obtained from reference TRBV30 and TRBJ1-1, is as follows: SQTIHQWPATLVQPVGSPLSLECTVEGTSNPNLYWYRQAAGRGLQLLFYSVGIGQISSEVPQNLSASRPQDRQFILSSKKLLLSDSGFYLCAWGNSRTGGGGAFFGQGTRLTVV.

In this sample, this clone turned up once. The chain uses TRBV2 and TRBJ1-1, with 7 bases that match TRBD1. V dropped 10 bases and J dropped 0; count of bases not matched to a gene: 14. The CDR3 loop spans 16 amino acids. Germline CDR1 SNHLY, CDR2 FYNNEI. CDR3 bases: TGTGCCACCAAGCGATACTCAGGGGGGATGAACACTGAAGCTTTCTTT. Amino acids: CATKRYSGGMNTEAFF.

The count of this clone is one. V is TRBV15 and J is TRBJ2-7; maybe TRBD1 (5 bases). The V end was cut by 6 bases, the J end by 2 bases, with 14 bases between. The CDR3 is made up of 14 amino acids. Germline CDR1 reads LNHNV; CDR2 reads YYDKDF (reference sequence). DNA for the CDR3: TGTGCCACCAGTTACAGGAGATTGACCTACGAGCAGTACTTC. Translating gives CATSYRRLTYEQYF.